The 5 T cell receptor beta chains below come from one sample, sequenced in a study of PD-L1 blockade in urothelial cancer. Time point defined: pretreatment peripheral blood. The data were produced by immunoSEQ multiplex PCR, yet TCRdb's version contains in-frame clones alone and is incomplete. The data hold about 49,000 clones, with approximately 79% observed a single time. This material consisted of PBMCs, taken around atezolizumab (anti-PD-L1) treatment. Every receptor here comes from a man between 65 and 79 years old with urothelial cancer.

This clone was seen only once. The rearrangement links TRBV5-1 to TRBJ2-3, with TRBD1 identical over 9 bases. The CDR3 contains 16 residues. In germline, CDR1 is SGHRS, CDR2 YFSETQ. The junction had 7 bases not matched to a gene; V was cut back by 1 base and J by 4 bases. This CDR3 is CASSLQPGQGPDTQYF. As DNA, the CDR3 is TGCGCCAGCAGCTTGCAACCGGGACAGGGTCCAGATACGCAGTATTTT.

The CDR3 bases are TGTGCCAGCAGCCGGACAGGCTCCAAAGGGGCTGGAAACACCATATATTTT. Its translation is CASSRTGSKGAGNTIYF. The J gene is TRBJ1-3, the V gene TRBV28; 7 nucleotides line up with TRBD1. CDR1 is MDHEN, CDR2 SYDVKM, per germline. J lost 2 bases, V lost 6 bases, and 13 bases had no gene match. The CDR3 is 17 residues long. Supplemented by reference TRBV28 and TRBJ1-3, the full variable domain reads DVKVTQSSRYLVKRTGEKVFLECVQDMDHENMFWYRQDPGLGLRLIYFSYDVKMKEKGDIPEGYSVSREKKERFSLILESASTNQTSMYLCASSRTGSKGAGNTIYFGEGSWLTVV.

This clone has a handful of counts. This chain joins TRBV11-1 and TRBJ1-1; D is ambiguous. The CDR3 is 11 residues long. From germline, CDR1 is SGHAT and CDR2 FQDESV (reference sequence). Trimming pared 5 bases from V and 5 bases from J, leaving 6 bases between. CDR3 in amino acids: CASSAVTEAFF. The CDR3 nucleotides are TGTGCCAGCAGCGCGGTAACTGAAGCTTTCTTT.

The chain couples TRBV9 to TRBJ2-3, with TRBD1 identical over 9 bases. Germline loops: CDR1 SGDLS, CDR2 YYNGEE. CDR3 size: 14 residues. J gave up 4 bases and V 4 bases, and 4 bases lay outside the gene matches. CDR3 nucleotide sequence: TGTGCCAGCAGCCCCCGGACAGGGGCAGATACGCAGTATTTT. This translates into CASSPRTGADTQYF.

The chain links TRBV7-9 to TRBJ1-2, with D possibly being TRBD1 (6 bases). Germline CDR1 and CDR2: SEHNR and FQNEAQ (reference sequence). Trimming left V 4 bases short and J 8 bases short, with 20 bases between. The CDR3 length is 15 residues. CDR3: CASSSDSRDKDGYTF. CDR3 in DNA: TGTGCCAGCAGCTCCGACTCCCGGGACAAGGACGGCTACACCTTC.